This T cell receptor beta chain was captured by sequencing in a study of shared T cell receptors in the human thymus. Here immunoSEQ multiplex PCR was the method, and the copy in TCRdb shows in-frame clones only, minus some. The sample consists of hundreds of thousands of clones, more than 85% of them appearing once. From germline, CDR1 is SGHTA and CDR2 FQGNSA. V lost 1 base and J lost 5, with 20 bases in between. The CDR3 has 17 amino acids. The TCR originated in a human donor. Sample: thymocytes. V and J are TRBV7-2 and TRBJ2-5, with D possibly TRBD2 on 6 matching bases. CDR3 region: CASSLVGLPEGTETQYF. CDR3 coding DNA: TGTGCCAGCAGCTTAGTTGGGCTACCGGAGGGGACGGAGACCCAGTACTTC.